These 27 T cell receptor beta chains originate from one sample sequenced in a study of shared clonotypes between healthy human individuals. Sequenced by immunoSEQ multiplex PCR; TCRdb stores in-frame clones only, minus some. This sample has 150,000 to 200,000 clones, with about 93% found just once. The source material was naive CD4+ T cells sorted from blood. Subset given: CD45RA+ positively selected. The receptors stem from a woman younger than 45 in good health.

The J gene is TRBJ1-5, the V gene TRBV4-2, with no clear D. The V and J ends lost 0 bases and 4 bases respectively, with 7 bases between them. CDR3 length equals 14 residues. Germline CDR1 and CDR2: LGHNA and YNFKEQ. The CDR3 nucleotides are TGTGCCAGCAGCCAAGAGACCGGGAATCAGCCCCAGCATTTT. The encoded protein is CASSQETGNQPQHF.

The CDR3 loop is CASEGNNEKLFF. DNA of the CDR3: TGTGCCAGTGAGGGCAATAATGAAAAACTGTTTTTT. This sequence joins TRBV28 and TRBJ1-4; D gene unclear. The CDR3 spans 12 residues. Looked up from germline, CDR1 is MDHEN and CDR2 is SYDVKM. V gave up 9 bases and J gave up 4 bases, with 9 bases separating them.

V is TRBV7-2 and J is TRBJ1-1, with 7 bases lining up with TRBD1. The germline V gene encodes CDR1 SGHTA and CDR2 FQGNSA. V was pared by 3 bases and J by 1 base, with 2 bases of the junction left unmatched. CDR3 length: 14 amino acids. CDR3 loop: CASSLDRTNTEAFF. The CDR3 coding sequence is TGTGCCAGCAGCTTGGACAGGACGAACACTGAAGCTTTCTTT.

This chain uses TRBV30 with TRBJ2-5; 7 nucleotides match TRBD1. TRBJ2-7 matches the DNA end more closely, so the J call is doubtful. CDR1 and CDR2 (germline): GTSNPN, SVGIG (reference sequence). This CDR3 region has 13 residues. CDR3 loop: CAWSFGQAYEQYF. For the CDR3, the DNA is TGTGCCTGGAGTTTCGGACAGGCCTACGAGCAGTACTTC.

V is TRBV28 and J is TRBJ2-7; 11 bases line up with TRBD1. V trimming: 9 bases; J trimming: 4 bases; junction bases outside the gene matches: 11. The CDR3 covers 15 residues. Germline V gene sequence: CDR1 MDHEN, CDR2 SYDVKM. CDR3 coding DNA: TGTGCCAGTGTTACCGGGACAGGGGGTCGATACGAGCAGTACTTC. The encoded protein is CASVTGTGGRYEQYF.

A single count supports this clone. V gene TRBV5-1 combines with J gene TRBJ2-1; unclear D gene. The CDR3 runs to 14 residues. Germline CDR1 SGHRS, CDR2 YFSETQ. With 4 bases removed from V and 0 bases from J, the gap between germline ends came to 8 bases. The CDR3 loop is CASSPQSSYNEQFF. As DNA, the CDR3 is TGCGCCAGCAGCCCCCAGAGCTCCTACAATGAGCAGTTCTTC.

The genes are TRBV5-1 and TRBJ2-7; TRBD1 might be the D (5 bases). Germline V gene lookup returns CDR1 SGHRS and CDR2 YFSETQ. This CDR3 spans 13 amino acids. The V end was cut by 4 bases, the J end by 1 base, with 9 bases between. The CDR3 region has the DNA TGCGCCAGCAGCATTAGGGGTTCCTACGAGCAGTACTTC. Its protein is CASSIRGSYEQYF.

The chain combines TRBV28 with TRBJ2-5, with D possibly being TRBD2 (6 bases). The J call may be in error: the DNA end matches TRBJ2-7 better. Germline V gene sequence: CDR1 MDHEN, CDR2 SYDVKM. The CDR3 has 15 amino acids. The CDR3 here is CASSLWAREFYEQYF. In DNA form, the CDR3 reads TGTGCCAGCAGTCTTTGGGCTCGGGAGTTCTACGAGCAGTACTTC.

V is TRBV27 and J is TRBJ2-7; tentative D call: TRBD2 (5 bases). In germline, CDR1 is MNHEY, CDR2 SMNVEV (reference sequence). The CDR3 runs 16 residues. V was pared by 3 bases and J by 3 bases, with 18 bases between. The CDR3 DNA sequence: TGTGCCAGCAGTTTCCCCGTTCGGGGTTTAAGCTACGAGCAGTACTTC. Protein product: CASSFPVRGLSYEQYF.

The rearrangement uses TRBV28 and TRBJ1-1; D gene ambiguous. There are 10 residues in the CDR3. V was cut by 4 bases and J by 3 bases, with 0 bases left in between. CDR1 MDHEN and CDR2 SYDVKM come from the germline V gene. The CDR3 protein is CASSYTEAFF. The CDR3 nucleotides read TGTGCCAGCAGTTACACTGAAGCTTTCTTT.

The chain recombines TRBV11-3 with TRBJ1-1; perhaps TRBD1 as D (5 bases). Trimming removed 2 bases from V and 4 bases from J, with 11 bases in between. The germline CDR1 and CDR2 sequences are SGHNT and YENEEA. The CDR3 is made up of 14 amino acids. CDR3 DNA: TGTGCCAGCAGCTTAACAGGTGGCGGCACTGAAGCTTTCTTT. Its protein is CASSLTGGGTEAFF.

This chain links TRBV28 with TRBJ1-2; TRBD1 matches at 9 bases. In germline, CDR1 is MDHEN, CDR2 SYDVKM. J lost 2 bases, V lost 6 bases, and 4 bases had no gene match. The CDR3 is 14 residues long. CDR3 sequence reads: CASSSGQGNYGYTF. The CDR3, as DNA: TGTGCCAGCAGCTCGGGACAGGGAAACTATGGCTACACCTTC.

The rearrangement uses TRBV5-4 and TRBJ2-7, with TRBD2 matching over 12 bases. From germline, CDR1 is SGHNT and CDR2 YYREEE (reference sequence). Germline trimming cut 4 bases from V and 4 bases from J; bases unmatched to any gene: 6. The CDR3 consists of 15 residues. CDR3 bases: TGTGCCAGCAGCCCCGGACTAGCGGGATGGTACGAGCAGTACTTC. Its translation is CASSPGLAGWYEQYF.

The rearrangement links TRBV19 to TRBJ1-1; D might be TRBD1 (5 bases). V was trimmed by 6 bases and J by 2 bases, leaving 16 bases between them. Germline CDR1 LNHDA, CDR2 SQIVND (reference sequence). CDR3 length equals 15 residues. Here the CDR3 DNA reads TGTGCCAGTAGGGATTCTAGGGGTGTCAACACTGAAGCTTTCTTT. Encoded protein: CASRDSRGVNTEAFF.

This chain connects TRBV10-3 to TRBJ2-7; 9 nucleotides agree with TRBD1. CDR3 length: 14 amino acids. V dropped 1 base and J dropped 3; count of bases not matched to a gene: 1. Germline values: CDR1 ENHRY, CDR2 SYGVKD. In nucleotides, the CDR3 is TGTGCCATCAGTGAGTGGGACAGGGACTACGAGCAGTACTTC. It translates to CAISEWDRDYEQYF.

The chain carries TRBV2 and TRBJ1-1, with TRBD1 matching over 7 bases. Looked up from germline, CDR1 is SNHLY and CDR2 is FYNNEI. This CDR3 contains 16 residues. V was clipped by 6 bases and J by 0 bases; unmatched bases: 10. CDR3 coding DNA: TGTGCCAGCAGAGTAAGGAGGGGGCAGATGAACACTGAAGCTTTCTTT. Its protein is CASRVRRGQMNTEAFF. Looking up the rest from reference TRBV2 and TRBJ1-1 gives the full variable domain: EPEVTQTPSHQVTQMGQEVILRCVPISNHLYFYWYRQILGQKVEFLVSFYNNEISEKSEIFDDQFSVERPDGSNFTLKIRSTKLEDSAMYFCASRVRRGQMNTEAFFGQGTRLTVV.

V gene TRBV27 combines with J gene TRBJ2-1, with 7 nucleotides matching TRBD2. Germline V CDR1 and CDR2: MNHEY, SMNVEV (reference sequence). The J segment lost 1 base and the V segment lost 8 bases, leaving 5 bases of the junction unmatched. The CDR3 loop spans 14 amino acids. Here the CDR3 reads CASGPGGSYNEQFF. CDR3 DNA: TGTGCCAGCGGGCCGGGAGGATCCTACAATGAGCAGTTCTTC.

The chain uses TRBV5-3 and TRBJ2-7; no firm D call. TRBV5-3 is annotated as an ORF whose role is uncertain. The CDR3 loop spans 14 amino acids. V shed 1 base and J shed 0 bases, with 8 bases lying between them. The CDR3 DNA reads as TGTGCCAGAAGCTTGATGGACCTCTCCTACGAGCAGTACTTC. This encodes CARSLMDLSYEQYF.

The chain is built from TRBV5-6 and TRBJ2-5, with D possibly matching TRBD1 (7 bases). V shed 5 bases and J shed 5 bases, with 13 bases lying between them. Germline assignment: CDR1 SGHDT and CDR2 YYEEEE. The CDR3 has 13 residues. CDR3 nucleotides: TGTGCCAGCAGACCGACAGGGACTGAGACCCAGTACTTC. Its protein is CASRPTGTETQYF.

This chain connects TRBV7-2 to TRBJ2-7, with TRBD2 as a possible D gene (6 bases). V lost 5 bases and J lost 1, with 15 bases in between. The CDR3 is 15 residues long. Germline V gives CDR1 SGHTA, CDR2 FQGNSA. The CDR3 sequence: CASSRMGTESYEQYF. The CDR3 DNA follows: TGTGCCAGCAGCCGTATGGGGACTGAATCCTACGAGCAGTACTTC.

V usage is TRBV9 and J usage is TRBJ1-3; the D is unclear. Germline assignment: CDR1 SGDLS and CDR2 YYNGEE. The CDR3 runs 12 residues. V lost 3 bases and J 4 bases, leaving 5 bases between the germline ends. CDR3 DNA sequence: TGTGCCAGCAGCGCCAGAGGAAACACCATATATTTT. It specifies CASSARGNTIYF.

The V and J genes are TRBV7-8 and TRBJ1-5, with D hard to call. CDR3 length equals 13 residues. Germline V gene sequence: CDR1 SGHVS, CDR2 FQNEAQ. Trimming shortened V by 1 base and J by 7 bases, and 8 bases separated the two germline ends. In DNA form, the CDR3 reads TGTGCCAGCAGCTTAGAAGGCGCCCAGCCCCAGCATTTT. Its translation: CASSLEGAQPQHF.

The rearrangement uses TRBV18 and TRBJ1-1; maybe TRBD1 (6 bases). Looked up from germline, CDR1 is KGHSH and CDR2 is LQKENI. Trimming pared 2 bases from V and 0 bases from J, leaving 7 bases between. The CDR3 has 14 amino acids. The CDR3, as DNA: TGTGCCAGCTCACCATACAGGGTGAACACTGAAGCTTTCTTT. The encoded protein is CASSPYRVNTEAFF. The full variable domain, with the rest looked up from reference TRBV18 and TRBJ1-1, is NAGVMQNPRHLVRRRGQEARLRCSPMKGHSHVYWYRQLPEEGLKFMVYLQKENIIDESGMPKERFSAEFPKEGPSILRIQQVVRGDSAAYFCASSPYRVNTEAFFGQGTRLTVV.

The chain combines TRBV7-9 with TRBJ2-1; D call uncertain. Germline CDR1 SEHNR, CDR2 FQNEAQ (reference sequence). V was cut by 5 bases and J by 2 bases, with 10 bases left in between. This CDR3 contains 14 residues. CDR3 amino acids: CASSPGWAYNEQFF. Written as DNA, the CDR3 is TGTGCCAGCAGCCCCGGTTGGGCCTACAATGAGCAGTTCTTC. Combining the CDR3 with reference TRBV7-9 and TRBJ2-1 gives the whole variable domain DTGVSQNPRHKITKRGQNVTFRCDPISEHNRLYWYRQTLGQGPEFLTYFQNEAQLEKSRLLSDRFSAERPKGSFSTLEIQRTEQGDSAMYLCASSPGWAYNEQFFGPGTRLTVL.

The chain is built from TRBV21-1 and TRBJ2-5; TRBD2 reflects the table's D call only, with no check against the DNA. Near its end, the DNA agrees better with TRBJ2-7, so the J call may be wrong. TRBV21-1 is a documented pseudogene. This CDR3 has 17 amino acids. The CDR3: CASTVRKREVYSYEQYF. CDR3 nucleotides: TGTGCCAGCACAGTAAGGAAGCGGGAGGTATACTCCTACGAGCAGTACTTC.

The CDR3 bases are TGTGCCAGCAGCCCCTCACTATTGACTCAGGCGGGTGAAAAACTGTTTTTT. Encoded protein: CASSPSLLTQAGEKLFF. The V and J genes are TRBV11-2 and TRBJ1-4, with D hard to call. This CDR3 spans 17 amino acids. Trimming pared 5 bases from V and 7 bases from J, leaving 23 bases between. Germline CDR1 SGHAT, CDR2 FQNNGV.

This clone was seen only once. The chain links TRBV7-9 to TRBJ1-2; no reliable D call. CDR1 and CDR2 (germline): SEHNR, FQNEAQ (reference sequence). The CDR3 consists of 14 residues. V was clipped by 2 bases and J by 2 bases, with 9 bases between them. CDR3 region: CASSLWGLNYGYTF. The CDR3 nucleotides are TGTGCCAGCAGCTTATGGGGATTAAACTATGGCTACACCTTC.